The 11 T cell receptor beta chains below were found in one sample sequenced in a study of blood T cell repertoires in COVID-19. Repertoires were generated with immunoSEQ multiplex PCR, while TCRdb's copy carries only in-frame clones and drops some. Here the sample spans over 350,000 clones, approximately 89% being singletons. The sequencing input was PBMCs or T cells enriched from blood (not recorded which). The origin of the receptors is a woman aged 40 to 50 who had been exposed to COVID-19.

The chain has TRBV15 and TRBJ1-1; perhaps TRBD1 as D (6 bases). Germline V gives CDR1 LNHNV, CDR2 YYDKDF (reference sequence). This CDR3 contains 17 residues. The ends were cut back, 0 bases at V and 1 base at J, with 15 bases in the middle. As DNA, the CDR3 is TGTGCCACCAGCAGAGATCGGGGGGCCCCGACGAACACTGAAGCTTTCTTT. Amino acid sequence: CATSRDRGAPTNTEAFF.

This clone was picked up one time. The genes are TRBV5-1 and TRBJ2-1; TRBD2 matches at 9 bases. Germline assignment: CDR1 SGHRS and CDR2 YFSETQ. The CDR3 is 17 amino acids. With 3 bases clipped from V and 9 bases from J, the junction kept 16 bases outside the gene matches. CDR3 coding DNA: TGCGCCAGCAGCTCCATCAAGGCGGGAGGGGGATCCTTTGAGCAGTTCTTC. This encodes CASSSIKAGGGSFEQFF.

The gene calls are TRBV5-5 and TRBJ1-2, with D perhaps matching TRBD1 (5 bases). The CDR3 totals 15 residues. Looked up from germline, CDR1 is SGHKS and CDR2 is YYEKEE (reference sequence). V was pared by 4 bases and J by 3 bases, with 16 bases between. The CDR3 DNA sequence: TGTGCCAGCAGCCCCCGGGAGGGGACCTACTATGGCTACACCTTC. Translating it yields CASSPREGTYYGYTF.

The chain recombines TRBV7-9 with TRBJ2-3; the D is unclear. V dropped 4 bases and J dropped 8 bases, with 10 bases sitting between them. Germline CDR1 reads SEHNR; CDR2 reads FQNEAQ (reference sequence). The CDR3 length is 12 residues. The CDR3 is CASSSGSGTQYF. DNA for the CDR3: TGTGCCAGCAGCTCCGGGTCTGGTACGCAGTATTTT. Drawing the rest from reference TRBV7-9 and TRBJ2-3, the complete variable domain is DTGVSQNPRHKITKRGQNVTFRCDPISEHNRLYWYRQTLGQGPEFLTYFQNEAQLEKSRLLSDRFSAERPKGSFSTLEIQRTEQGDSAMYLCASSSGSGTQYFGPGTRLTVL.

There are a few counts of this clone. This sequence joins TRBV20-1 and TRBJ1-1; possibly TRBD1 for D (5 bases). The CDR3 length is 11 residues. V shed 6 bases and J shed 1 base, with 6 bases lying between them. Per germline, CDR1 DFQATT and CDR2 SNEGSKA (reference sequence). CDR3 nucleotide sequence: TGCAGTGCACAGGCGAACACTGAAGCTTTCTTT. This encodes CSAQANTEAFF.

The chain carries TRBV29-1 and TRBJ1-1; 7 bases align to TRBD1. This CDR3 region has 11 residues. CDR1 SQVTM and CDR2 ANQGSEA come from the germline V gene. J was trimmed by 7 bases and V by 5 bases; bases with no gene match: 4. CDR3 in DNA: TGCAGCGTTCTTAGACAGGGTGAAGCTTTCTTT. Its protein is CSVLRQGEAFF.

The rearrangement links TRBV3-1 (or the pseudogene TRBV3-2) to TRBJ2-7, with 12 bases fitting TRBD1. The V gene end was trimmed by 4 bases and the J gene end by 3 bases; junction bases not matched to a gene: 13. This CDR3 is 18 amino acids long. Germline V gene sequence: CDR1 LGHDT, CDR2 YNNKEL (reference sequence). The CDR3 protein is CASSPALGQGAGGYEQYF. The CDR3 DNA sequence: TGTGCCAGCAGCCCCGCGCTGGGACAGGGGGCTGGGGGCTACGAGCAGTACTTC.

The CDR3 region is CASSFLGQGPGYTF. The CDR3 DNA is TGTGCCAGCAGCTTCCTTGGACAGGGACCTGGCTACACCTTC. J is TRBJ1-2 and V is TRBV13; 8 positions match TRBD1. CDR3 length: 14 residues. The V gene end was trimmed by 3 bases and the J gene end by 7 bases; junction bases not matched to a gene: 7. Germline CDR1 and CDR2: PRHDT and FYEKMQ (reference sequence).

V and J are TRBV5-4 and TRBJ1-2, with 8 bases that match TRBD1. Looked up from germline, CDR1 is SGHNT and CDR2 is YYREEE (reference sequence). V lost 4 bases, J lost 2 bases, and 10 bases stayed unmatched. This CDR3 contains 16 residues. The CDR3: CASSPNHPGGNYGYTF. The CDR3 nucleotides are TGTGCCAGCAGCCCCAACCACCCAGGGGGCAACTATGGCTACACCTTC.

This clone was observed a few times. The CDR3 region has the DNA TGTGCCAGTAGTAGCGTCGGGGGGAACACTGAAGCTTTCTTT. Its protein is CASSSVGGNTEAFF. The chain couples TRBV19 to TRBJ1-1; D might be TRBD1 (5 bases). This CDR3 spans 14 amino acids. The germline gives CDR1 LNHDA, CDR2 SQIVND (reference sequence). With 4 bases removed from V and 1 base from J, the gap between germline ends came to 10 bases.

The J gene is TRBJ2-5, the V gene TRBV9; 10 nucleotides agree with TRBD2. The CDR3 extends over 22 amino acids. Germline CDR1 SGDLS, CDR2 YYNGEE. The J segment lost 3 bases and the V segment lost 3 bases, leaving 26 bases of the junction unmatched. In nucleotides, the CDR3 is TGTGCCAGCAGCGGCAGGGTTCCCTCACGGGAGCGGGGGGGAATGGGCAAAGAGACCCAGTACTTC. The encoded protein is CASSGRVPSRERGGMGKETQYF.